A selection of T cell receptor beta chains follows, all from one sample in a study of blood T cells in healthy people across ages. Each CDR3 protein is one row after TCRdb ran MiXCR on the 5' RACE reads. This table holds 980,000 or so distinct CDR3 sequences, 48% found once. Specimen: blood. Every receptor here comes from a man aged 30-40 years in good health. Each CDR3 is given with its conserved first and last residue. A D gene is named only where the DNA matches it firmly. Clone size is stated in some rows and not others, as once, few, many or a class when expanded.

V	D	size	J	CDR3	DNA
TRBV20-1	TRBD1	NA	TRBJ2-2	CSVDKGAGNGELFF	TGCAGTGTAGACAAGGGGGCTGGGAACGGGGAGCTGTTTTTT
TRBV28	TRBD1	NA	TRBJ2-4	CATLTGTGPNEQYF	TGTGCCACCCTAACCGGGACAGGTCCCAATGAGCAGTACTTC
TRBV15	TRBD1	NA	TRBJ1-2	CATSRDDRGLNYGYTF	TGTGCCACCAGCAGAGATGACAGGGGCCTTAACTATGGCTACACCTTC
TRBV27	TRBD2	NA	TRBJ2-1	CASTRGTSGLHNEQFF	TGTGCCAGCACCCGAGGGACTAGCGGGCTCCACAATGAGCAGTTCTTC
TRBV19	NA	NA	TRBJ2-2	CASSNEGQYTGELFF	TGTGCCAGTAGTAATGAGGGGCAGTACACCGGGGAGCTGTTTTTT
TRBV6-2/TRBV6-3	NA	NA	TRBJ2-7	CASRPNRALSYEQYF	TGTGCCAGCAGACCAAACCGGGCCCTCTCCTACGAGCAGTACTTC
TRBV7-9	NA	once	TRBJ2-7	CANSLGPSEQYF	TGTGCCAACAGCTTAGGCCCGAGCGAGCAGTACTTC
TRBV7-6	NA	few	TRBJ2-5	CASSPTEWETQYF	TGTGCCAGCAGCCCAACAGAGTGGGAGACCCAGTACTTC
TRBV18	TRBD2	NA	TRBJ2-1	CASSPPVASGGPSSYNEQFF	TGTGCCAGCTCACCACCGGTGGCTAGCGGGGGGCCGAGCTCCTACAATGAGCAGTTCTTC
TRBV25-1	NA	many	TRBJ2-1	CASLEGGSYNEQFF	TGTGCCAGCCTGGAGGGGGGGTCCTACAATGAGCAGTTCTTC
TRBV7-2	NA	NA	TRBJ2-3	CASSLGLGGGISTDTQYF	TGTGCCAGCAGCTTAGGATTGGGCGGCGGGATTAGCACAGATACGCAGTATTTT
TRBV6-2/TRBV6-3	NA	NA	TRBJ1-1	CASSDAAGSGNTEAFF	TGTGCCAGCAGTGACGCCGCCGGCAGCGGGAACACTGAAGCTTTCTTT
TRBV6-1	NA	NA	TRBJ1-1	CASRENQGMNTEAFF	TGTGCCAGCAGGGAAAACCAGGGAATGAACACTGAAGCTTTCTTT
TRBV5-1	NA	NA	TRBJ2-5	CASSNPGTQYF	TGCGCCAGCAGCAACCCAGGGACCCAGTACTTC
TRBV20-1	TRBD1	few	TRBJ2-7	CSAYRTGDYEQYF	TGCAGTGCTTACCGGACAGGGGACTACGAGCAGTACTTC
TRBV20-1	TRBD2	few	TRBJ2-1	CSARDPAGAGFGNEQFF	TGCAGTGCTAGAGATCCAGCGGGGGCCGGGTTCGGCAATGAGCAGTTCTTC
TRBV10-3	TRBD1	NA	TRBJ1-2	CAISEFTGDGYTF	TGTGCCATCAGTGAGTTCACAGGGGATGGCTACACCTTC
TRBV12-3/TRBV12-4	TRBD2	NA	TRBJ2-3	CASRPTSAGPDTQYF	TGTGCCAGCAGGCCGACTAGCGCCGGCCCAGATACGCAGTATTTT
TRBV10-3	TRBD2	few	TRBJ2-4	CAISETSGVGEQYF	TGTGCCATCAGTGAGACTAGCGGGGTAGGGGAGCAGTACTTC
TRBV20-1	TRBD1	few	TRBJ1-1	CSAPDRGPEAFF	TGCAGTGCTCCCGACAGGGGACCTGAAGCTTTCTTT
TRBV29-1	TRBD1	NA	TRBJ1-2	CSVDATGDGYTF	TGCAGCGTTGATGCGACAGGGGATGGCTACACCTTC
TRBV20-1	NA	few	TRBJ2-7	CSAILSYEQYF	TGCAGTGCGATTCTTTCCTACGAGCAGTACTTC
TRBV4-2	TRBD1	NA	TRBJ1-5	CASSPGQGVRQPQHF	TGTGCCAGCAGCCCGGGACAGGGGGTTCGTCAGCCCCAGCATTTT